This TCR beta chain was captured in a study of chemoradiotherapy in HPV16-positive cancers. The method was immunoSEQ multiplex PCR; TCRdb's version includes in-frame clones alone and lacks a portion of them. The sample has 30,000 to 40,000 clones, 70% to 90% seen once. The CDR3 sequence is 15 residues long. Looked up from germline, CDR1 is SGDLS and CDR2 is YYNGEE. V was clipped by 2 bases and J by 2 bases, with 13 bases between them. The source of this sequence is a human donor with HPV-associated anogenital cancer. J is TRBJ1-2 and V is TRBV9; D gene ambiguous. This sample comprised blood, obtained from a patient who underwent chemoradiotherapy. DNA for the CDR3: TGTGCCAGCAGCGTGGACGACATCTTCAACTATGGCTACACCTTC. Amino acids: CASSVDDIFNYGYTF. Together with reference TRBV9 and TRBJ1-2, the CDR3 gives the full variable domain: DSGVTQTPKHLITATGQRVTLRCSPRSGDLSVYWYQQSLDQGLQFLIQYYNGEERAKGNILERFSAQQFPDLHSELNLSSLELGDSALYFCASSVDDIFNYGYTFGSGTRLTVV.